The clone carrying this TCR beta chain has just a few counts. The antigen remains undetermined. This entry is derived from a study of identical twins. Overall study results and limits: Fewer insertions were carried by abundant cord blood beta clonotypes, but none was seen in memory repertoires. Diverse VJ usage suggested most zero-insertion clonotypes were not invariant T cells.

TCRdb analysed the 5' RACE reads with MiXCR anew, one entry per CDR3 protein. The sample contains a few hundred thousand distinct CDR3 sequences, more than 13% of which appear only once. Germline CDR1 and CDR2: SGHRS and YFSETQ. Unmatched junction bases numbered 11, after V lost 1 base and J lost 7 bases. This CDR3 spans 16 amino acids. This same sample was also taken into another study, of yellow fever vaccine responses in identical twins. That work adds: Reported findings indicate that twins' vaccine T cell responses seemed partially convergent, partially personalized.

The specimen was CD4+ T cells sorted from blood. The chain couples TRBV5-1 to TRBJ2-1; 7 positions agree with TRBD1. The TCR sequence derives from a woman younger than 30 in good health. Here the CDR3 DNA reads TGCGCCAGCAGCTTGCGGGCTCGACAGGGTAGTAATGAGCAGTTCTTC. This translates into CASSLRARQGSNEQFF.